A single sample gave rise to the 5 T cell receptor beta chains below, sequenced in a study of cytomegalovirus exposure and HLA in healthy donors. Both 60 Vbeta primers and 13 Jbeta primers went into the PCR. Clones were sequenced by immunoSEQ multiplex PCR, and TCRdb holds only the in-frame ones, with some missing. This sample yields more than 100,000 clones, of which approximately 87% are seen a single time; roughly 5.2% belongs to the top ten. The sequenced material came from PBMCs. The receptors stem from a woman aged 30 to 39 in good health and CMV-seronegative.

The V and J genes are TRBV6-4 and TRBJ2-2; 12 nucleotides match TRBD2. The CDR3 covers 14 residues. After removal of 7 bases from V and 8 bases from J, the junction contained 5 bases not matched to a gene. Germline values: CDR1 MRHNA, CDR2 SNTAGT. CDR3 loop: CASKTSGSSGELFF. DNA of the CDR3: TGTGCCAGCAAGACTAGCGGGAGCTCGGGGGAGCTGTTTTTT.

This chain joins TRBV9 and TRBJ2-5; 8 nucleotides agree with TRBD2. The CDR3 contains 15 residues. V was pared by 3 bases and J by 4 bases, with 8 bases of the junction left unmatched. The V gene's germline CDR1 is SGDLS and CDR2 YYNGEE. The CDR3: CASSASGGGGETQYF. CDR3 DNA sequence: TGTGCCAGCAGCGCCAGCGGGGGAGGAGGAGAGACCCAGTACTTC.

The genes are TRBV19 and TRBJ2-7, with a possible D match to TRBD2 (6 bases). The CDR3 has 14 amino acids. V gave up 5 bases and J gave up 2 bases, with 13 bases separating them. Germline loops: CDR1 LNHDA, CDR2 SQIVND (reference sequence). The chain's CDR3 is CASSPAGGAYEQYF. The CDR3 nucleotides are TGTGCCAGTAGTCCTGCCGGGGGAGCCTACGAGCAGTACTTC.

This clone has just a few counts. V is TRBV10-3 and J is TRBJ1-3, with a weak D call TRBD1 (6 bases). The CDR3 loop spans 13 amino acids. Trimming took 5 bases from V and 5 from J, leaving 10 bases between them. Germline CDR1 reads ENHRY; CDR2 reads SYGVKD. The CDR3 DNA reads TGTGCCATCAGTTCTACAGGGCGAAACACCATATATTTT. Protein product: CAISSTGRNTIYF.

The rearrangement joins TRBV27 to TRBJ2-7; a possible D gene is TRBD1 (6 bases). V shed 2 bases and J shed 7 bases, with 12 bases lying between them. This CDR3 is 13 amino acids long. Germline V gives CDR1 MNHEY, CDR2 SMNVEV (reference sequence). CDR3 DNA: TGTGCCAGCAGTTTAGATGCAGGGGCTGAGCAGTACTTC. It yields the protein CASSLDAGAEQYF.